The rows below give T cell receptor beta chains drawn from one sample of a study of identifying expanded T cells in peripheral blood. TCRdb's table, derived via immunoSEQ multiplex PCR, lists solely in-frame clones and lacks some. Found here are roughly 78,000 clones, about nine tenths of them singletons; the top ten hold roughly 3%. The sequenced material came from blood. These receptors came from a person between 18 and 75 years old in good health. Each CDR3 is given with its conserved first and last residue.

v_gene	j_gene	CDR3aa
TRBV5-8	TRBJ2-7	CASSQSYEQYF
TRBV28	TRBJ2-3	CASTPPGLDTQYF
TRBV9	TRBJ1-2	CASSPSRNYGYTF
TRBV19	TRBJ1-1	CASSTSSRVGVLTEAFF
TRBV6-4	TRBJ2-1	CASSDRGYNEQFF
TRBV29-1	TRBJ2-6	CSVVLERDSGANVLTF
TRBV28	TRBJ1-2	CASTLGGSTNYGYTF
TRBV13	TRBJ2-7	CASSFRGEYEQYF
TRBV4-1	TRBJ2-1	CASSQERLAGGNEQFF
TRBV15	TRBJ2-7	CATSRETGFSYEQYF
TRBV5-4	TRBJ2-5	CASSLIPYQETQYF
TRBV6-1	TRBJ1-1	CASSELGGRGNTEAFF
TRBV11-2	TRBJ2-2	CASSSGGFGELFF
TRBV5-1	TRBJ2-6	CASSFTGPSGANVLTF
TRBV4-2	TRBJ1-3	CASSQGVIGGSGNTIYF
TRBV7-2	TRBJ2-5	CASSAKWTSGETQYF
TRBV30	TRBJ1-1	CAWTTTGNTEAFF
TRBV10-3	TRBJ1-1	CAISGIGLNTEAFF
TRBV2	TRBJ2-1	CASSRVTYNEQFF
TRBV6-6	TRBJ2-2	CASSYEVGELFF
TRBV20-1	TRBJ2-7	CSARDFAEQYF
TRBV6-5	TRBJ1-2	CASSRPGSYGYTF
TRBV9	TRBJ1-3	CASSANVPGMYSGNTIYF
TRBV5-1	TRBJ2-7	CASSLSRDRGQYF
TRBV6-4	TRBJ2-2	CASRADRGTGELFF
TRBV7-3	TRBJ2-1	CASSFFGGSSYNEQFF
TRBV11-2	TRBJ2-3	CASSFASEPTDTQYF
TRBV5-6	TRBJ2-7	CASSFENPRQPTYEQYF
TRBV7-6	TRBJ2-2	CASSLGDFGELFF
TRBV28	TRBJ1-2	CASSPRGRIRNNYGYTF
TRBV6-1	TRBJ1-2	CASSELGSLWPYGYTF
TRBV7-6	TRBJ1-3	CASSLEPSSGNTIYF
TRBV5-1	TRBJ1-1	CASSPDGQNTEAFF
TRBV2	TRBJ1-2	CASSEALGGVGGYTF
TRBV7-2	TRBJ2-3	CASSSKGTGGLDTQYF
TRBV5-1	TRBJ1-2	CASSAVMTGNGYTF
TRBV30	TRBJ1-2	CAAPGQGFDTF
TRBV18	TRBJ2-5	CASSPDDRTWDTGGETQYF
TRBV9	TRBJ2-3	CASSPWGQGEDTQYF
TRBV28	TRBJ2-7	CASRRQGIYEQYF
TRBV5-4	TRBJ1-4	CASSSGTEDEKLFF